A selection of T cell receptor beta chains follows, all from one sample in a study of T-cell reconstitution after alpha-beta-depleted transplantation in children. From the PCR reads, TCRdb called clonotypes with MiXCR, one entry per CDR3 protein. The data hold approximately 220,000 distinct CDR3 sequences, with approximately 15% observed a single time. The specimen was PBMCs, mostly from graft donor cells, collected 360 days after TCRalphabeta/CD19-depleted stem cell transplant. The receptor set was obtained from a male patient aged 2 to 9 who had a stem cell transplant for acute lymphoblastic leukemia, so the T cells may come from the graft donor. Both conserved end residues are part of each CDR3. Each record gives: V gene, J gene, D gene, clone size, CDR3 protein, CDR3 DNA. D genes are given only for firm matches. Clone size, where shown, is once, few, many, or a class for clones that have expanded.

TRBV20-1	TRBJ2-3	TRBD2	.	CSARDLAGGRTDTQYF	TGCAGTGCTAGAGATCTAGCGGGAGGCCGCACAGATACGCAGTATTTT
TRBV20-1	TRBJ1-5	TRBD1	.	CSANPEIGDRDNQPQHF	TGCAGTGCTAACCCAGAAATTGGGGACAGAGACAATCAGCCCCAGCATTTT
TRBV5-6	TRBJ1-1	TRBD1	.	CASRPTGVQTEAFF	TGTGCCAGCAGACCCACAGGGGTTCAAACTGAAGCTTTCTTT
TRBV10-3	TRBJ2-2	TRBD2	few	CAIFRSTGTRAPGELFF	TGTGCCATCTTCCGCTCTACCGGGACTAGGGCCCCCGGGGAGCTGTTTTTT
TRBV12-3/TRBV12-4	TRBJ2-7	.	many	CASSKSYEQYF	TGTGCCAGCAGTAAGTCCTACGAGCAGTACTTC
TRBV5-6	TRBJ1-2	.	few	CASRKAVHGYTF	TGTGCCAGCAGAAAGGCGGTCCATGGCTACACCTTC
TRBV20-1	TRBJ1-5	.	few	CSARGQGNQPQHF	TGCAGTGCTAGAGGACAGGGCAATCAGCCCCAGCATTTT
TRBV27	TRBJ1-2	.	.	CASSFSGAEGGYTF	TGTGCCAGCAGTTTCTCCGGGGCAGAGGGTGGCTACACCTTC
TRBV6-2/TRBV6-3	TRBJ2-7	.	.	CASSLDRFYEQYF	TGTGCCAGCAGCCTTGACAGGTTCTACGAGCAGTACTTC
TRBV19	TRBJ2-3	.	.	CASSIRQGRGTDTQYF	TGTGCCAGTAGTATCCGGCAGGGAAGGGGCACAGATACGCAGTATTTT
TRBV19	TRBJ2-3	.	few	CASTPTLGTDTQYF	TGTGCCAGTACCCCTACCTTAGGCACAGATACGCAGTATTTT
TRBV29-1	TRBJ1-4	TRBD1	few	CSADRGEKLFF	TGCAGCGCCGACAGGGGGGAAAAACTGTTTTTT
TRBV28	TRBJ2-2	TRBD1	few	CASRGTGSFGELFF	TGTGCCAGCAGAGGGACAGGGAGTTTCGGGGAGCTGTTTTTT
TRBV7-2	TRBJ1-5	.	.	CASSLAGAGNNQPQHF	TGTGCCAGCAGCTTAGCGGGGGCAGGAAACAATCAGCCCCAGCATTTT
TRBV5-1	TRBJ2-7	.	few	CASSLDGRPEQYF	TGCGCCAGCAGCTTGGACGGACGGCCCGAGCAGTACTTC
TRBV7-2	TRBJ1-5	.	.	CASSPINQPQHF	TGTGCCAGCAGCCCAATCAATCAGCCCCAGCATTTT
TRBV7-2	TRBJ1-5	.	many	CASSLVGGSNQPQHF	TGTGCCAGCAGCTTAGTGGGGGGTTCCAATCAGCCCCAGCATTTT
TRBV29-1	TRBJ2-1	TRBD2	.	CSVEFRLAGNEQFF	TGCAGCGTTGAGTTCCGACTAGCGGGAAATGAGCAGTTCTTC
TRBV27	TRBJ2-7	.	.	CASSLGVGGEQYF	TGTGCCAGCAGTTTAGGGGTTGGTGGCGAGCAGTACTTC
TRBV27	TRBJ2-2	TRBD2	few	CASSPLVTGLAGGNTGELFF	TGTGCCAGCAGTCCTTTGGTAACGGGACTAGCGGGGGGGAACACCGGGGAGCTGTTTTTT
TRBV28	TRBJ2-5	.	.	CASSSPETQYF	TGTGCCAGCAGTTCTCCCGAGACCCAGTACTTC
TRBV29-1	TRBJ1-2	TRBD1	.	CSVQGTGDGYTF	TGCAGCGTTCAAGGGACAGGGGATGGCTACACCTTC
TRBV11-1	TRBJ2-2	TRBD1	few	CASSLQPPRQGPNTGELFF	TGTGCCAGCAGTCTCCAACCACCACGACAGGGTCCGAACACCGGGGAGCTGTTTTTT
TRBV30	TRBJ1-2	.	.	CAWTSGTVNYGYTF	TGTGCCTGGACCTCGGGGACCGTAAACTATGGCTACACCTTC
TRBV24-1	TRBJ1-5	TRBD1	.	CATSVTGGNQPQHF	TGTGCCACCAGTGTTACAGGGGGGAATCAGCCCCAGCATTTT
TRBV27	TRBJ2-7	.	.	CASSNLVREQYF	TGTGCCAGCAGTAATCTCGTGAGAGAGCAGTACTTC
TRBV27	TRBJ2-1	.	many	CASSLSGHPTNEQFF	TGTGCCAGCAGTTTATCGGGACACCCGACCAATGAGCAGTTCTTC
TRBV6-1	TRBJ1-3	.	.	CASSGSGRAGNTIYF	TGTGCCAGCAGTGGGTCGGGAAGGGCTGGAAACACCATATATTTT
TRBV24-1	TRBJ1-4	.	few	CATSDPNEKLFF	TGTGCCACCAGTGACCCCAATGAAAAACTGTTTTTT
TRBV15	TRBJ2-2	.	.	CATNPGRRNTGELFF	TGTGCCACCAACCCGGGACGGAGAAACACCGGGGAGCTGTTTTTT
TRBV11-2	TRBJ1-2	.	.	CASSSGAAYKIYGYTF	TGTGCCAGCAGCTCGGGGGCGGCCTATAAGATCTATGGCTACACCTTC
TRBV10-3	TRBJ2-3	TRBD2	many	CAISESRGGTDTQYF	TGTGCCATCAGTGAGTCGCGGGGGGGCACAGATACGCAGTATTTT
TRBV28	TRBJ2-2	.	few	CASSLWPMLPGELFF	TGTGCCAGCAGTTTATGGCCGATGCTCCCCGGGGAGCTGTTTTTT
TRBV20-1	TRBJ2-1	.	.	CSAKYGEQFF	TGCAGTGCTAAATACGGTGAGCAGTTCTTC
TRBV29-1	TRBJ2-1	TRBD2	few	CSVVPGLATGEQFF	TGCAGCGTTGTACCCGGACTAGCAACAGGCGAGCAGTTCTTC
TRBV5-1	TRBJ2-2	.	.	CASSPTGPTGELFF	TGCGCCAGCAGCCCGACGGGGCCTACCGGGGAGCTGTTTTTT